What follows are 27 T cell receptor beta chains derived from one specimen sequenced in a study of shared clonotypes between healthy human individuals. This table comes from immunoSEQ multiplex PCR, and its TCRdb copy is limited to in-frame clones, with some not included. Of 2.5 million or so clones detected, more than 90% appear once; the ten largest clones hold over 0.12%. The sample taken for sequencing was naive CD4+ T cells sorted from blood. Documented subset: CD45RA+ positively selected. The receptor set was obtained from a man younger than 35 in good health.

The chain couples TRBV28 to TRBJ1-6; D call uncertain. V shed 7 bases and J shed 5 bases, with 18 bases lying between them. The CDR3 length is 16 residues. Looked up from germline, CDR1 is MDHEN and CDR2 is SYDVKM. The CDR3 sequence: CASTSGQGYNNSPLHF. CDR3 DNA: TGTGCCAGCACCTCCGGGCAAGGCTATAATAATTCACCCCTCCACTTT.

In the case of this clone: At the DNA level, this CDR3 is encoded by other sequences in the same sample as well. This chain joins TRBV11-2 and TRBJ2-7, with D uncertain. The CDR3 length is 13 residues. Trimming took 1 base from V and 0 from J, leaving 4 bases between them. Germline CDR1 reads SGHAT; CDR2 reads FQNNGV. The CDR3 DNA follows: TGTGCCAGCAGCTTAGGCAGCTCCTACGAGCAGTACTTC. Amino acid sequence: CASSLGSSYEQYF.

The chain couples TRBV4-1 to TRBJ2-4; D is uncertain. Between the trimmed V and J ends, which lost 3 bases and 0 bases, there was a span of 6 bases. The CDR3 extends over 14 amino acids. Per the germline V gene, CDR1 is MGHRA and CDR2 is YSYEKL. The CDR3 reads CASSQVLAKNIQYF. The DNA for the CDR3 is TGCGCCAGCAGCCAGGTCCTAGCCAAAAACATTCAGTACTTC.

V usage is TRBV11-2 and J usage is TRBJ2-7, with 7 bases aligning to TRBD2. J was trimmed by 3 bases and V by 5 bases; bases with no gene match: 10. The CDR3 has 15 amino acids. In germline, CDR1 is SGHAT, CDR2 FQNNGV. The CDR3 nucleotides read TGTGCCAGCAGCAAAAGGTATCGGGGGGACTACGAGCAGTACTTC. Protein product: CASSKRYRGDYEQYF.

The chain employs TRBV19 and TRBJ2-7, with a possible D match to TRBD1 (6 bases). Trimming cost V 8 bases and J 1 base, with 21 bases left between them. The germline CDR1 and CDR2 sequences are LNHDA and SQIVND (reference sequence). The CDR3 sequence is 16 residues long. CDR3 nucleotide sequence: TGTGCCAGTTCTGCACAGGGAGTAATTAGGTCCTACGAGCAGTACTTC. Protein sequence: CASSAQGVIRSYEQYF.

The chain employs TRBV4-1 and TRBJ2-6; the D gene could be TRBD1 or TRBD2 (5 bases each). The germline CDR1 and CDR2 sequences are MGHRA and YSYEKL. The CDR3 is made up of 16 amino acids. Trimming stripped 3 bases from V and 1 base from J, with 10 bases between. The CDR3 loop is CASSQAWGSGANVLTF. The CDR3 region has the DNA TGCGCCAGCAGCCAGGCTTGGGGGTCTGGGGCCAACGTCCTGACTTTC.

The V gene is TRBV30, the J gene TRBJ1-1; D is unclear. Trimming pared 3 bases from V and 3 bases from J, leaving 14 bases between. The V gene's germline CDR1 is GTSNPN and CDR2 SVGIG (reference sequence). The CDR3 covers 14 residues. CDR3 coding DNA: TGTGCCTGGAGGAGGCAGGATGGATACACTGAAGCTTTCTTT. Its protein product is CAWRRQDGYTEAFF.

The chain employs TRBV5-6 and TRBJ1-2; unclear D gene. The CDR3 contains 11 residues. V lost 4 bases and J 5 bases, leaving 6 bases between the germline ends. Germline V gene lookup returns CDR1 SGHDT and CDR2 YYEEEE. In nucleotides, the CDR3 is TGTGCCAGCAGCCGGGAGTATGGCTACACCTTC. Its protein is CASSREYGYTF.

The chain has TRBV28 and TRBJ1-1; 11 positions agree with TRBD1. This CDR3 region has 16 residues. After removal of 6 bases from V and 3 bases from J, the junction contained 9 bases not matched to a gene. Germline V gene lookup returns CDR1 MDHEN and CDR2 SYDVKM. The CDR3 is CASRRTGGAWYTEAFF. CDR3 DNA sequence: TGTGCCAGCAGACGGACAGGGGGCGCGTGGTACACTGAAGCTTTCTTT.

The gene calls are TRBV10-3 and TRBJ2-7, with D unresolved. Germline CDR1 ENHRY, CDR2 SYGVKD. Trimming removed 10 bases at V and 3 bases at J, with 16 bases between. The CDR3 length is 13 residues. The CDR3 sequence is CATMDRWGYEQYF. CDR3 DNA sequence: TGTGCCACTATGGACCGCTGGGGCTACGAGCAGTACTTC.

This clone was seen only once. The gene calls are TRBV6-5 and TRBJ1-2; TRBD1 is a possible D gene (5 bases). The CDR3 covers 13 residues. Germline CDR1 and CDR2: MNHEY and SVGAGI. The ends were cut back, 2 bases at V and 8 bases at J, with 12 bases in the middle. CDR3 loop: CASSYQGGGGYTF. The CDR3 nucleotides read TGTGCCAGCAGTTACCAAGGCGGGGGGGGCTACACCTTC.

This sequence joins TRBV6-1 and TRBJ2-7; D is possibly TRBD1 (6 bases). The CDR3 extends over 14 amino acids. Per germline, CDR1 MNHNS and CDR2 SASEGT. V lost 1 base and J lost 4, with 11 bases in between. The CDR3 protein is CASSEVSGVYEQYF. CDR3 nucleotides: TGTGCCAGCAGTGAAGTGTCAGGGGTTTACGAGCAGTACTTC.

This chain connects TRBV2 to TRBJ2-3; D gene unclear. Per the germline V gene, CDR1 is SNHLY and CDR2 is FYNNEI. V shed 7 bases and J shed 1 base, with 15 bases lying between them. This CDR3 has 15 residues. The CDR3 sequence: CASKVFRAGTDTQYF. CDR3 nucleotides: TGTGCCAGCAAGGTTTTTCGGGCCGGCACAGATACGCAGTATTTT.

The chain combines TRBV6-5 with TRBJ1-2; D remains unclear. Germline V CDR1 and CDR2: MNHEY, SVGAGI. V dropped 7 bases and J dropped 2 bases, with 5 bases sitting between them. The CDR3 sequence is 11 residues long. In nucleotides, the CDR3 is TGTGCCAGCAAACCAAACTATGGCTACACCTTC. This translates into CASKPNYGYTF.

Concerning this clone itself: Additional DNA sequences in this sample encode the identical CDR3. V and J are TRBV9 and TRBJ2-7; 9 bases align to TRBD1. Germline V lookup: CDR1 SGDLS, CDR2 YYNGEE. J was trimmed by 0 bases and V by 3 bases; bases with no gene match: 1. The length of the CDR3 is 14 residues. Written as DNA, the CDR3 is TGTGCCAGCAGCGGGGGACAGGGCTCCTACGAGCAGTACTTC. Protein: CASSGGQGSYEQYF.

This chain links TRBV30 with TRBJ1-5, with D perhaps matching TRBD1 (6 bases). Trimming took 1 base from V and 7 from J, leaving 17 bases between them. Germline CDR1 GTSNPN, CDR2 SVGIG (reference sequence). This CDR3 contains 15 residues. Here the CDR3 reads CAWSALTGTGQPQHF. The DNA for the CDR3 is TGTGCCTGGAGTGCCCTAACAGGGACGGGGCAGCCCCAGCATTTT.

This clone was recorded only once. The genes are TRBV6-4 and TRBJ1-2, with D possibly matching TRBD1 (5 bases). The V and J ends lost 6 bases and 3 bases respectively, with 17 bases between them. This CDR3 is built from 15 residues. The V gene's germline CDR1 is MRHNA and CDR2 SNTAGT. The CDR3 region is CASRPRDPSDYGYTF. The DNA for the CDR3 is TGTGCCAGCAGGCCCCGGGACCCCAGCGACTATGGCTACACCTTC.

The CDR3 DNA sequence: TGTGCCATCTACTCCGGGGCGACTGGAAACACCATATATTTT. Translating gives CAIYSGATGNTIYF. V is TRBV10-3 and J is TRBJ1-3; the D gene is possibly TRBD1 (5 bases). Germline V gives CDR1 ENHRY, CDR2 SYGVKD. V gave up 8 bases and J gave up 2 bases, with 13 bases separating them. There are 14 residues in the CDR3.

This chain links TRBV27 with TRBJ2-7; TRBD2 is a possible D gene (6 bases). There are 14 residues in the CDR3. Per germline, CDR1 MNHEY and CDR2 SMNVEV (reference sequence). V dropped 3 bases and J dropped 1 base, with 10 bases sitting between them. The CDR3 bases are TGTGCCAGCAGTTTGGGGGGTAATTCCTACGAGCAGTACTTC. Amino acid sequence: CASSLGGNSYEQYF.

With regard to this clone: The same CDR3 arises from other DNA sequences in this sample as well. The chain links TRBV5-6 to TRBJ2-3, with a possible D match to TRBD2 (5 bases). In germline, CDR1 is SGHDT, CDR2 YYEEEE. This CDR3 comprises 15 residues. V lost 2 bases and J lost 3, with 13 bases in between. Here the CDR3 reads CASSLDGGRTDTQYF. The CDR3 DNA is TGTGCCAGCAGCTTAGATGGTGGGAGAACAGATACGCAGTATTTT.

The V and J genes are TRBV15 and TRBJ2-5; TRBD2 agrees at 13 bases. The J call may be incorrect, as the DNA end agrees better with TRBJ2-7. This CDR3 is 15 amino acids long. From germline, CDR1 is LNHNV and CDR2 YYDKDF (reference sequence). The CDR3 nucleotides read TGTGCCACCAGCAGAGGGACTAGCGGGAGCTACGAGCAGTACTTC. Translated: CATSRGTSGSYEQYF.

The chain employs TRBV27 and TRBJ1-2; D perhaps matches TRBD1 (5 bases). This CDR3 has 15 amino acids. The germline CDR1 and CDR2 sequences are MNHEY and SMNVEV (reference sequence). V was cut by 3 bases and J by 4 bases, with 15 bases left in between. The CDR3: CASSFLGVETYGYTF. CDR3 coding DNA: TGTGCCAGCAGTTTTTTAGGGGTCGAAACCTATGGCTACACCTTC.

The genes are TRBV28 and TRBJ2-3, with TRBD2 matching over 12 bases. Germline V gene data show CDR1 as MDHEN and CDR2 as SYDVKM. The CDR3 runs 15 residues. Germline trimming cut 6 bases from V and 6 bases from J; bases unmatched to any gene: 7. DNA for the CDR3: TGTGCCAGCAGCCGCGGACTAGCGGGGAAGGATACGCAGTATTTT. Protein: CASSRGLAGKDTQYF.

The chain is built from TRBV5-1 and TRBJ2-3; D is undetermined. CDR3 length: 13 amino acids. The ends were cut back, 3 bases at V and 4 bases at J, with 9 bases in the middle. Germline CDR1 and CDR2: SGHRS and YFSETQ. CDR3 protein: CASSWSPSDTQYF. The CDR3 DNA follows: TGCGCCAGCAGCTGGTCGCCGTCAGATACGCAGTATTTT.

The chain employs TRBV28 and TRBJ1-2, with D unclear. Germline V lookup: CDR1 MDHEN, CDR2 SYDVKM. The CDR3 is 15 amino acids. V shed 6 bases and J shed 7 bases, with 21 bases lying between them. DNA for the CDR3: TGTGCCAGCAGCTTTACGGACCCAAGGCTGGGTGGCTACACCTTC. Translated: CASSFTDPRLGGYTF.

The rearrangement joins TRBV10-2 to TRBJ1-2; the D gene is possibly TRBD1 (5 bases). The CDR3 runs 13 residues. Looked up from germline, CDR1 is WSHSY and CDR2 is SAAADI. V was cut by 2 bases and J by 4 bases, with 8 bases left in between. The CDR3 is CASSEQGPYGYTF. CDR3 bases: TGCGCCAGCAGTGAGCAGGGCCCCTATGGCTACACCTTC.

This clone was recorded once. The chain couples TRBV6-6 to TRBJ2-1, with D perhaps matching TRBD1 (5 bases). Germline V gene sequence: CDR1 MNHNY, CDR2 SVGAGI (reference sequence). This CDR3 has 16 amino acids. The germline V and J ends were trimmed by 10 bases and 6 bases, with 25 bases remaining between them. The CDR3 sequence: CATYPPPGAAANEQFF. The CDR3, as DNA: TGTGCCACTTACCCACCCCCTGGGGCGGCGGCCAATGAGCAGTTCTTC.